Below, one T cell receptor (beta chain) is given with its context. The data belong to a study of PD-L1 blockade in urothelial cancer. Study-level information: Male patients with bladder-origin urothelial cancer numbered about 90% of the roughly 30.

The time point is: pretreatment peripheral blood. V shed 7 bases, J shed 7 bases, and the junction held 3 bases outside the gene matches. Germline CDR1 and CDR2: SQVTM and ANQGSEA. The CDR3 is 12 residues long. Assay: immunoSEQ multiplex PCR; the TCRdb copy retains only in-frame clones and omits some. The sample has about 74,000 clones, roughly 88% seen once. This rearrangement joins TRBV29-1 to TRBJ2-4, with 11 positions matching TRBD1. The receptor was derived from an older man with urothelial cancer. The sequenced sample was PBMCs, obtained around atezolizumab (anti-PD-L1) treatment. The CDR3 bases are TGCAGCGCCGGGACAGGGGGGAACATTCAGTACTTC. It is translated as CSAGTGGNIQYF. Complete variable domain (other parts from reference TRBV29-1 and TRBJ2-4): SAVISQKPSRDICQRGTSLTIQCQVDSQVTMMFWYRQQPGQSLTLIATANQGSEATYESGFVIDKFPISRPNLTFSTLTVSNMSPEDSSIYLCSAGTGGNIQYFGAGTRLSVL.